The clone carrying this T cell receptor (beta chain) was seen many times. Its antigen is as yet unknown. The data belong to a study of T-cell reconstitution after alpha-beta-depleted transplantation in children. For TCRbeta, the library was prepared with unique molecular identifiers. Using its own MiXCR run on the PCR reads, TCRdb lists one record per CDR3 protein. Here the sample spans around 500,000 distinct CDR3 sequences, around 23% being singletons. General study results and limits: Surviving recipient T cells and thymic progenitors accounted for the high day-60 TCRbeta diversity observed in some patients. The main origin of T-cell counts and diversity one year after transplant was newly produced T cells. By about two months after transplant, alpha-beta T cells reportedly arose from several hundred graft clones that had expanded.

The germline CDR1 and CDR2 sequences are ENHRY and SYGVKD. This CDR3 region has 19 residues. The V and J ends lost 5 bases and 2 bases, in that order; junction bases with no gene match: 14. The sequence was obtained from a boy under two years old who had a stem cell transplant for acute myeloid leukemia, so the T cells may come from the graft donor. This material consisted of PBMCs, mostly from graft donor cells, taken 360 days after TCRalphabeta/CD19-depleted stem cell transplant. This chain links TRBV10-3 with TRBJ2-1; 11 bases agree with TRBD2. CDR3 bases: TGTGCCATCAGTCCCCGGCGTAGCGGGGGGGATAGCCCCTACAATGAGCAGTTCTTC. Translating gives CAISPRRSGGDSPYNEQFF.